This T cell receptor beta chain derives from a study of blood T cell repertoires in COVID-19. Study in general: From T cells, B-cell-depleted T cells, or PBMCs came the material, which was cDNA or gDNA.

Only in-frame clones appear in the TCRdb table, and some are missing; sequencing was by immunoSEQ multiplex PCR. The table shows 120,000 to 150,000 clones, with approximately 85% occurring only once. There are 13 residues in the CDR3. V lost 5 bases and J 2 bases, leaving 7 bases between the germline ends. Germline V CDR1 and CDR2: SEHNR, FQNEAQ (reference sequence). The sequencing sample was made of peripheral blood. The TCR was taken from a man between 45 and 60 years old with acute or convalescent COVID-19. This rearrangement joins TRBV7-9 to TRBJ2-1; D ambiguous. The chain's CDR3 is CASSHEAYNEQFF. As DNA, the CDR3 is TGTGCCAGCAGCCACGAGGCCTACAATGAGCAGTTCTTC.